This is a list of T cell receptor beta chains from one sample in a study of cytomegalovirus exposure and HLA in healthy donors. Data came from immunoSEQ multiplex PCR; TCRdb stores just in-frame clones and leaves some out. The sample comprises under 200,000 clones, around four fifths of which are singletons, and 7.4% rests with the top ten. What was sequenced was PBMCs. Every receptor here comes from a male donor in good health and CMV-seropositive. The conserved cysteine and the conserved F or W are not part of the CDR3 here.

cdr3_aa,v_call,j_call
ASSRTGLLYT,TRBV6-1,TRBJ1-2
AWSRGLAGGPNTGELF,TRBV30,TRBJ2-2
ASSPDGGFAEQF,TRBV7-9,TRBJ2-1
ATSREGGRLYGYT,TRBV15,TRBJ1-2
ASSQDSSGANVLT,TRBV4-2,TRBJ2-6
ASSPPQAYQETQY,TRBV5-1,TRBJ2-5
ASSVSSGTDTQY,TRBV9,TRBJ2-3
ASSLGAGDNEQF,TRBV11-1,TRBJ2-1
ASARREGYNTEAF,TRBV9,TRBJ1-1
ASSDRTNQETQY,TRBV11-3,TRBJ2-5
ASSSHQRTGEKLF,TRBV27,TRBJ1-4
AWSVQGVNEQF,TRBV30,TRBJ2-1
ASSTNLGTGGHETQY,TRBV5-6,TRBJ2-5
ASSDTTGMGETQY,TRBV6-1,TRBJ2-5
ASSPRTSGGYNEQF,TRBV18,TRBJ2-1
ASSTGHLLSGNTIY,TRBV5-1,TRBJ1-3
ASSFLTGPEHEQY,TRBV5-1,.
ASSRTGTSRLSNYGYT,TRBV5-1,TRBJ1-2
ASRGTSGLY,TRBV2,TRBJ2-3
ASSQDIQARPYEQY,TRBV4-2,TRBJ2-7
ALVRDKSGDQPQH,TRBV10-1,TRBJ1-5
AWSVGTEPNQPQH,TRBV30,TRBJ1-5
ASSLGDWNTGELF,TRBV5-1,TRBJ2-2
ASRQVNTEAF,TRBV9,TRBJ1-1
ASSLSGGFTDTQY,TRBV19,TRBJ2-3
ASSEGWQGSRGGYT,TRBV25-1,TRBJ1-2
ASSRTSGDTGELF,TRBV6-5,TRBJ2-2
ASSYYGSDSPLH,TRBV6-5,TRBJ1-6
ASSDRGRVEKLF,TRBV7-9,TRBJ1-4
ASSPRGYEQY,TRBV7-8,TRBJ2-7
ASRERDFSYEQY,TRBV2,TRBJ2-7
ASSTRGGPDYEQY,TRBV27,TRBJ2-7
ASSYGGQRTPLH,TRBV6-5,TRBJ1-6
ASSPAAATNEKLF,TRBV19,TRBJ1-4
ASSVGSQGEAF,TRBV9,TRBJ1-1
ASSNRDRGGTEAF,TRBV2,TRBJ1-1
ASSPQQGAFHEQY,TRBV7-2,TRBJ2-7
ASSIDRFGYQPQH,TRBV19,TRBJ1-5
ASSLWGGQGRNQPQH,TRBV27,TRBJ1-5